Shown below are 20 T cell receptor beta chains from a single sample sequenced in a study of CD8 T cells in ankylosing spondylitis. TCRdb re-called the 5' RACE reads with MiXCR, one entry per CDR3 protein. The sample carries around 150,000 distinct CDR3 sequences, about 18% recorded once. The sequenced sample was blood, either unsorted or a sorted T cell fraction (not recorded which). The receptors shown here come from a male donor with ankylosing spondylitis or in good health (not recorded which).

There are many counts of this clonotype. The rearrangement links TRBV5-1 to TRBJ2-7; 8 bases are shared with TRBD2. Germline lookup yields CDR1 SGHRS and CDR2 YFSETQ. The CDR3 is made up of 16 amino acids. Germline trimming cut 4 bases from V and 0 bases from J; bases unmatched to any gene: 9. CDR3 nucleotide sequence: TGCGCCAGCAGCCCCTCCTTGCGGGAGGACTCCTACGAGCAGTACTTC. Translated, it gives CASSPSLREDSYEQYF.

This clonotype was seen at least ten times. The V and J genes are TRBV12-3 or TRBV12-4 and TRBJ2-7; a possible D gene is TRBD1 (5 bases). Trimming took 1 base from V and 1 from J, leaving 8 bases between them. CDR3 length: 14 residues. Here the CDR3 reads CASSLGGQSYEQYF. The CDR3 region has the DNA TGTGCCAGCAGTTTAGGGGGCCAGTCCTACGAGCAGTACTTC.

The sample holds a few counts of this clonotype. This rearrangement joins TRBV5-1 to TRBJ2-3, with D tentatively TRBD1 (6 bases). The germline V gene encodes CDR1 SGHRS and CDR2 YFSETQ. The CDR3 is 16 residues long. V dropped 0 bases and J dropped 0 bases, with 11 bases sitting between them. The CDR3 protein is CASSLAVQGSTDTQYF. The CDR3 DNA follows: TGCGCCAGCAGCTTGGCGGTTCAGGGGAGCACAGATACGCAGTATTTT. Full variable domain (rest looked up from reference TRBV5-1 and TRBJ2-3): KAGVTQTPRYLIKTRGQQVTLSCSPISGHRSVSWYQQTPGQGLQFLFEYFSETQRNKGNFPGRFSGRQFSNSRSEMNVSTLELGDSALYLCASSLAVQGSTDTQYFGPGTRLTVL.

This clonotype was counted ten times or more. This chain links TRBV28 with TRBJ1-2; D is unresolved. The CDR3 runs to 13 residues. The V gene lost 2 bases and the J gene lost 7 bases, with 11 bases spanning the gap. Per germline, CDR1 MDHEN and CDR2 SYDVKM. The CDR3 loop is CASSLIQMGGYTF. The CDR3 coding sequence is TGTGCCAGCAGTTTAATACAGATGGGTGGCTACACCTTC.

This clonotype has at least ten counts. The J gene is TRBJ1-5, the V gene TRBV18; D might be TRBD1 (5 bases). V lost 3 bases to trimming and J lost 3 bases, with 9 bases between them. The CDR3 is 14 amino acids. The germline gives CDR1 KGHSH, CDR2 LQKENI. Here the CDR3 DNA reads TGTGCCAGCTCACCCGACAGTAACAATCAGCCCCAGCATTTT. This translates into CASSPDSNNQPQHF.

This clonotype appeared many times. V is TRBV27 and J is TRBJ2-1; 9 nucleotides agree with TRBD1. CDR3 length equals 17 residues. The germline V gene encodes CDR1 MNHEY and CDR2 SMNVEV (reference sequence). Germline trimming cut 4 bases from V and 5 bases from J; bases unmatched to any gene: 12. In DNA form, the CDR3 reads TGTGCCAGCAGTTACCGGACGGACAGGGGTAGGGACAATGAGCAGTTCTTC. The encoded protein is CASSYRTDRGRDNEQFF.

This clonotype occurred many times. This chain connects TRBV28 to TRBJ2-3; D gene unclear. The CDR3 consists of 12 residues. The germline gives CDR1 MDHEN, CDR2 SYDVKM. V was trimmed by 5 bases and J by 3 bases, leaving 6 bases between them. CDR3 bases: TGTGCCAGCAGTATGGGGACAGATACGCAGTATTTT. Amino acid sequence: CASSMGTDTQYF.

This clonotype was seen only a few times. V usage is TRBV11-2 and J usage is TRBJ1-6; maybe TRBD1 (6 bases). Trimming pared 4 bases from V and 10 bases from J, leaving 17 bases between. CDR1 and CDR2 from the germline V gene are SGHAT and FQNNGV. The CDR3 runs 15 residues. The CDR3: CASSWGGRVGSPLHF. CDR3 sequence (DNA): TGTGCCAGCAGCTGGGGGGGGCGTGTGGGGTCACCCCTCCACTTT.

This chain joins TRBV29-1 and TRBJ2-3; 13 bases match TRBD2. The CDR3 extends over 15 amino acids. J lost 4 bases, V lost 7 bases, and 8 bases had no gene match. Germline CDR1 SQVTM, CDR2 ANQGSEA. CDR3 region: CSADWTSGSPDTQYF. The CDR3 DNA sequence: TGCAGCGCAGATTGGACTAGCGGGAGTCCAGATACGCAGTATTTT.

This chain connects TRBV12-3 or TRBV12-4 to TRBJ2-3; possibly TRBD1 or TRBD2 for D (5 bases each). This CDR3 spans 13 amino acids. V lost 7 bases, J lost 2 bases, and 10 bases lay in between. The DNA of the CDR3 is TGTGCCAGCAAAGGGACCCCCACAGATACGCAGTATTTT. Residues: CASKGTPTDTQYF.

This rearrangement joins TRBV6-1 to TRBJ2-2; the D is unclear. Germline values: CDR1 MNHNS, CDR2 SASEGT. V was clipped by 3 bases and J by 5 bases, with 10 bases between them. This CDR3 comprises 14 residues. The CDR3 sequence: CASSEVFGTGELFF. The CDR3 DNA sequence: TGTGCCAGCAGTGAGGTCTTTGGGACCGGGGAGCTGTTTTTT.

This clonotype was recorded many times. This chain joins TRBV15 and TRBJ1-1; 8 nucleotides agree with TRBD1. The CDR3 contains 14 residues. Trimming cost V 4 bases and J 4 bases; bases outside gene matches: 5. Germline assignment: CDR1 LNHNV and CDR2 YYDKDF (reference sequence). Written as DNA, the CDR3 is TGTGCCACCAGCAAGGACAGGGACGCCACTGAAGCTTTCTTT. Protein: CATSKDRDATEAFF.

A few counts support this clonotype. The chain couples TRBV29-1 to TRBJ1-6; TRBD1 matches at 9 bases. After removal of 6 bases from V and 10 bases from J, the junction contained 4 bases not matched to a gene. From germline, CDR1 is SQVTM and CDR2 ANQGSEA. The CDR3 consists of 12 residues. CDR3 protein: CSVRTGDSPLHF. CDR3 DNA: TGCAGCGTACGGACAGGGGACTCACCCCTCCACTTT.

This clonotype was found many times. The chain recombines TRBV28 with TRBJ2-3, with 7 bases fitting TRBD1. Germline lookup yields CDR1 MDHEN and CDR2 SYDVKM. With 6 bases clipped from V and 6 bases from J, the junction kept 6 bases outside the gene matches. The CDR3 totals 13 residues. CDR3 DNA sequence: TGTGCCAGCAGAGACAGGGCCGGCGATACGCAGTATTTT. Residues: CASRDRAGDTQYF. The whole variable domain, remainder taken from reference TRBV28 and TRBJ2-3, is DVKVTQSSRYLVKRTGEKVFLECVQDMDHENMFWYRQDPGLGLRLIYFSYDVKMKEKGDIPEGYSVSREKKERFSLILESASTNQTSMYLCASRDRAGDTQYFGPGTRLTVL.

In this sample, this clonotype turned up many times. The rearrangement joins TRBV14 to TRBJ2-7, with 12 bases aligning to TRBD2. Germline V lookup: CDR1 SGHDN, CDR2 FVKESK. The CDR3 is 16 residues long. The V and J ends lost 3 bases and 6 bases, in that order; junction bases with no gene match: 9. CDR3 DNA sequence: TGTGCCAGCAGCCAGGACTGGACTAGCGGGATTGGCGAGCAGTACTTC. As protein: CASSQDWTSGIGEQYF. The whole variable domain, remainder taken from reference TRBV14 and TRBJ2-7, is EAGVTQFPSHSVIEKGQTVTLRCDPISGHDNLYWYRRVMGKEIKFLLHFVKESKQDESGMPNNRFLAERTGGTYSTLKVQPAELEDSGVYFCASSQDWTSGIGEQYFGPGTRLTVT.

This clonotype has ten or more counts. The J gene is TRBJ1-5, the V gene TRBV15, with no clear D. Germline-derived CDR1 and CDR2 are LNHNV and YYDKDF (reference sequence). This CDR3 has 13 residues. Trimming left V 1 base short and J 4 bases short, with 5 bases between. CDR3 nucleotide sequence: TGTGCCACCAGCAGAGTACAGAATCAGCCCCAGCATTTT. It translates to CATSRVQNQPQHF. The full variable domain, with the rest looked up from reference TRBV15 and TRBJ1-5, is DAMVIQNPRYQVTQFGKPVTLSCSQTLNHNVMYWYQQKSSQAPKLLFHYYDKDFNNEADTPDNFQSRRPNTSFCFLDIRSPGLGDTAMYLCATSRVQNQPQHFGDGTRLSIL.

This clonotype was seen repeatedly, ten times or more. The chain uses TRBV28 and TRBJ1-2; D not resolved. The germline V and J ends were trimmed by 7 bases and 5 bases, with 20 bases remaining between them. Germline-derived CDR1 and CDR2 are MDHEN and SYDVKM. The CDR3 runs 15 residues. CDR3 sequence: CASIVGQAGMYGYTF. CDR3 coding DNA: TGTGCCAGCATAGTTGGGCAGGCGGGAATGTATGGCTACACCTTC.

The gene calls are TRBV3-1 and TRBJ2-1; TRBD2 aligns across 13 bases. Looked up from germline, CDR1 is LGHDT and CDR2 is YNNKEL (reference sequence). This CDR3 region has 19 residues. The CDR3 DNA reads TGTACCATCAGTCATGGACTAGCGGGAGAGAGCCAAGGTGGTAATGAGCAGTTCTTC. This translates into CTISHGLAGESQGGNEQFF.

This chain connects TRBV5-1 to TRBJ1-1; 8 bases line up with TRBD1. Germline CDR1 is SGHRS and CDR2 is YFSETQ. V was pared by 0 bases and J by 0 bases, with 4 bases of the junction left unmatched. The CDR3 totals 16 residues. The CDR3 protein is CASSLGQGRLNTEAFF. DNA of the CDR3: TGCGCCAGCAGCTTGGGACAGGGGAGACTGAACACTGAAGCTTTCTTT.

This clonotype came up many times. CDR3 sequence: CASMGQLNEKLFF. CDR3 sequence (DNA): TGTGCCAGCATGGGACAGCTTAATGAAAAACTGTTTTTT. The chain carries TRBV28 and TRBJ1-4; 7 bases are a match to TRBD1. The CDR3 is 13 amino acids. Germline CDR1 MDHEN, CDR2 SYDVKM. Trimming took 7 bases from V and 4 from J; bases not matched to a gene: 3. Looking up the rest from reference TRBV28 and TRBJ1-4 gives the full variable domain: DVKVTQSSRYLVKRTGEKVFLECVQDMDHENMFWYRQDPGLGLRLIYFSYDVKMKEKGDIPEGYSVSREKKERFSLILESASTNQTSMYLCASMGQLNEKLFFGSGTQLSVL.